This TCR beta chain was sequenced in a study of cytotoxic CD8 clonotypes in ibrutinib-treated CLL. Study context: Once patients had received a median around 12 months of treatment, range 6 to 36, response samples were obtained.

This clone turned up a few times. CDR3 length equals 12 residues. Per germline, CDR1 WNHNN and CDR2 SYGVQD (reference sequence). Trimming at V came to 3 bases and at J to 15 bases, leaving 6 bases not matched to a gene. The repertoire was sequenced with immunoSEQ multiplex PCR; TCRdb's copy has only in-frame clones and lacks some. The top ten clones hold 9.5% to 12% of a sample with more than 200,000 clones, 79% of them seen once. The rearrangement uses TRBV10-1 and TRBJ2-1, with 9 bases matching TRBD2. The TCR comes from a human donor with chronic lymphocytic leukemia. Sample: PBMCs, taken after 12 months of ibrutinib treatment. CDR3 nucleotides: TGCGCCAGCAGTGATTCGGCGGGGGGGGCGTTCTTC. It codes for CASSDSAGGAFF.